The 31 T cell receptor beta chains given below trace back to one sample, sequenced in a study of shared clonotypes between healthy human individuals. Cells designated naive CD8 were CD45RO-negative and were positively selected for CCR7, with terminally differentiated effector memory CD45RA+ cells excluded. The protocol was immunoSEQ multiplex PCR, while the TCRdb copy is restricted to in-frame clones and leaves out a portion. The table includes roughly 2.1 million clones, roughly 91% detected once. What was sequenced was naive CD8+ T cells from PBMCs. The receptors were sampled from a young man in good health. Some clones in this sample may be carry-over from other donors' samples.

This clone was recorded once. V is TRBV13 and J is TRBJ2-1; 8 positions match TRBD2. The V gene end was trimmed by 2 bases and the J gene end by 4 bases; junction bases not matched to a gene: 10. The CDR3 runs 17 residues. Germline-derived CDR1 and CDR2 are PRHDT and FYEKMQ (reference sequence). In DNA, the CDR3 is TGTGCCAGCAGCTTATATCCTTTTAGCGGGGCGTACAATGAGCAGTTCTTC. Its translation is CASSLYPFSGAYNEQFF.

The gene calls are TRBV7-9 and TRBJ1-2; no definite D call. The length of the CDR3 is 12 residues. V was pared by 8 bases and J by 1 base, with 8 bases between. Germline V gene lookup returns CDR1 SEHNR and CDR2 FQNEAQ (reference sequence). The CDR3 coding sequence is TGTGCCAGCGGGCCGATTAACTATGGCTACACCTTC. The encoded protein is CASGPINYGYTF.

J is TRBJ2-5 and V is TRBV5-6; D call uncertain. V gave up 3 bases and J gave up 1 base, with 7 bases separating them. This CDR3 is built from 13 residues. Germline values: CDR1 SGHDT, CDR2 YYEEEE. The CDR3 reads CASSSTPQETQYF. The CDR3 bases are TGTGCCAGCAGCTCGACGCCCCAAGAGACCCAGTACTTC.

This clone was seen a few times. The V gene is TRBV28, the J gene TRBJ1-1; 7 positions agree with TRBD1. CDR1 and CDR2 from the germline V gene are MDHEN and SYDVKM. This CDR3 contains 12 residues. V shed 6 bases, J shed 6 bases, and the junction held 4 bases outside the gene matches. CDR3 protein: CASRLGTAEAFF. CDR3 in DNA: TGTGCCAGCAGACTCGGGACAGCTGAAGCTTTCTTT. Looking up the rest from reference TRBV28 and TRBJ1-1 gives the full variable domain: DVKVTQSSRYLVKRTGEKVFLECVQDMDHENMFWYRQDPGLGLRLIYFSYDVKMKEKGDIPEGYSVSREKKERFSLILESASTNQTSMYLCASRLGTAEAFFGQGTRLTVV.

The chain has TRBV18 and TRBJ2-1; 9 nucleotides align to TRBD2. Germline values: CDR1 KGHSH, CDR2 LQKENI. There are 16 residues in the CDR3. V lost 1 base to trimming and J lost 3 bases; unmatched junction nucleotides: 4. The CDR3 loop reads CASSPLAGEDYNEQFF. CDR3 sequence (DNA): TGTGCCAGCTCACCACTAGCGGGAGAAGACTACAATGAGCAGTTCTTC.

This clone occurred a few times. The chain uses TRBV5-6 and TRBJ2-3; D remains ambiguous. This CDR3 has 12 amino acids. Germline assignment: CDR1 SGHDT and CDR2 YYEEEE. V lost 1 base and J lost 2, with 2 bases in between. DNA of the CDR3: TGTGCCAGCAGCTTGAACACAGATACGCAGTATTTT. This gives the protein CASSLNTDTQYF.

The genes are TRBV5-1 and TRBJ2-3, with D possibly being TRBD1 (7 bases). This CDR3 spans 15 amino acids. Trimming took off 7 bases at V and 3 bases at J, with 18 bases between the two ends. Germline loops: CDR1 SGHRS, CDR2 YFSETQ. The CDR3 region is CASAEGTVRTDTQYF. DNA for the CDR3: TGCGCCAGCGCGGAGGGGACAGTACGTACAGATACGCAGTATTTT.

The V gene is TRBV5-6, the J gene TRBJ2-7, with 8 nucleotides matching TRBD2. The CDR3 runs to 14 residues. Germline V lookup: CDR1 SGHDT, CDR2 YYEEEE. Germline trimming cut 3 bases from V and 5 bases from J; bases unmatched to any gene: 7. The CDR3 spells CASSSGLVVHEQYF. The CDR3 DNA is TGTGCCAGCAGCTCGGGACTAGTCGTCCACGAGCAGTACTTC.

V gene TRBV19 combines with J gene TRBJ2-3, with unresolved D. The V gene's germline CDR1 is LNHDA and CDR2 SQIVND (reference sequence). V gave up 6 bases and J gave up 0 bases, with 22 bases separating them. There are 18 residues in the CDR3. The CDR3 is CASRLVWRTGPSTDTQYF. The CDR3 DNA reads TGTGCCAGTAGGCTCGTTTGGCGTACGGGCCCCAGCACAGATACGCAGTATTTT.

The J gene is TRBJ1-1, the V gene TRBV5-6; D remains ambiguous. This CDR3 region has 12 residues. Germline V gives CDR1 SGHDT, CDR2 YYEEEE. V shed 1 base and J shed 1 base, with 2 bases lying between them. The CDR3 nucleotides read TGTGCCAGCAGCTTGCCGAACACTGAAGCTTTCTTT. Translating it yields CASSLPNTEAFF.

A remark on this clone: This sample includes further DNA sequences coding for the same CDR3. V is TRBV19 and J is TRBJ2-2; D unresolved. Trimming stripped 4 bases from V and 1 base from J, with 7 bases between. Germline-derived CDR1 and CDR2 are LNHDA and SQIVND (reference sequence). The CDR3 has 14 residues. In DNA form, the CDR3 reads TGTGCCAGTAGTACACGACAGAACACCGGGGAGCTGTTTTTT. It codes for CASSTRQNTGELFF.

The CDR3 spells CAGRTVTSGRAGELFF. The CDR3, as DNA: TGTGCCGGGAGGACCGTGACTAGCGGGAGGGCCGGGGAGCTGTTTTTT. This rearrangement joins TRBV19 to TRBJ2-2, with 14 bases that match TRBD2. The germline gives CDR1 LNHDA, CDR2 SQIVND (reference sequence). The CDR3 totals 16 residues. V was pared by 11 bases and J by 6 bases, with 11 bases of the junction left unmatched. The full variable domain, its missing parts supplied by reference TRBV19 and TRBJ2-2, is DGGITQSPKYLFRKEGQNVTLSCEQNLNHDAMYWYRQDPGQGLRLIYYSQIVNDFQKGDIAEGYSVSREKKESFPLTVTSAQKNPTAFYLCAGRTVTSGRAGELFFGEGSRLTVL.

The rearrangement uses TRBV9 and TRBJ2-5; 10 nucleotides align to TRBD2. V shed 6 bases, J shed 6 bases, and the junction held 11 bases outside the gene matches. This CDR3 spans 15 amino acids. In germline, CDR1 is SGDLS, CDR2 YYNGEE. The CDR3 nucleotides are TGTGCCAGCACACCGGGACTAGCGAACCCCAAGACCCAGTACTTC. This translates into CASTPGLANPKTQYF.

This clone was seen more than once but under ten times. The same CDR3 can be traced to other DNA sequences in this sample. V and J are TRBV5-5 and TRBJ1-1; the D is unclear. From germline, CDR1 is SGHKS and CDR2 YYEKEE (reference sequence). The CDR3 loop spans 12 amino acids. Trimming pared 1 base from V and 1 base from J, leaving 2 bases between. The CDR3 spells CASSLTNTEAFF. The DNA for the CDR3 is TGTGCCAGCAGCTTGACGAACACTGAAGCTTTCTTT.

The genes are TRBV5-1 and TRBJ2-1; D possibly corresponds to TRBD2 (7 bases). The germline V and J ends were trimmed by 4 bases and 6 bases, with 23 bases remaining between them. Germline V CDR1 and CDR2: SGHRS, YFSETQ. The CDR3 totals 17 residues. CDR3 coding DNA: TGCGCCAGCAGCCAGGGGCCCAGGGTAGCGGGTGCCAATGAGCAGTTCTTC. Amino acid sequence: CASSQGPRVAGANEQFF.

CDR3 loop: CASSSRNREVNIQYF. The CDR3 nucleotides read TGTGCCAGCAGCAGCCGTAACAGGGAAGTTAACATTCAGTACTTC. The J gene is TRBJ2-4, the V gene TRBV27, with D possibly being TRBD1 (6 bases). The CDR3 length is 15 residues. Per the germline V gene, CDR1 is MNHEY and CDR2 is SMNVEV (reference sequence). Trimming left V 6 bases short and J 7 bases short, with 19 bases between.

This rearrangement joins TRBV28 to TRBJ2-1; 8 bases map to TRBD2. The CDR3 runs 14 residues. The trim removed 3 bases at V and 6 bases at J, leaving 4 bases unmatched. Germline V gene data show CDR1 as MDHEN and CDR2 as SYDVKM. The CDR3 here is CASSLRLASNEQFF. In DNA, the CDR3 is TGTGCCAGCAGTTTGAGACTAGCGTCCAATGAGCAGTTCTTC. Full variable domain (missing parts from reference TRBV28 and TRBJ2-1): DVKVTQSSRYLVKRTGEKVFLECVQDMDHENMFWYRQDPGLGLRLIYFSYDVKMKEKGDIPEGYSVSREKKERFSLILESASTNQTSMYLCASSLRLASNEQFFGPGTRLTVL.

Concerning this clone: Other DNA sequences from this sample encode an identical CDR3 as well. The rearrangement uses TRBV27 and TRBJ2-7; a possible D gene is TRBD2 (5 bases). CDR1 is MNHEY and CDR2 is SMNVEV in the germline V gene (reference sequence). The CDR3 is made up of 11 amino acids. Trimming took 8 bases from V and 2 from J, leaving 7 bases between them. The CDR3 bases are TGTGCCAGCGGACTGGCCTACGAGCAGTACTTC. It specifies CASGLAYEQYF.

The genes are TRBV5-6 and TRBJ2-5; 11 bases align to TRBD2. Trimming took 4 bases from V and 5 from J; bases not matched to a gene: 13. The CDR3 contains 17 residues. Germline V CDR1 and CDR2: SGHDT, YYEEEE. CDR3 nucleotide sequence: TGTGCCAGCAGCCGAGGTAGCGGGAGGGCCTTTGTGGAGACCCAGTACTTC. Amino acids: CASSRGSGRAFVETQYF.

The DNA of the CDR3 is TGTGCCAGCGACTGGAGACACTTACCGAACACCGGGGAGCTGTTTTTT. Its translation is CASDWRHLPNTGELFF. The chain employs TRBV19 and TRBJ2-2; D is undetermined. V was pared by 9 bases and J by 0 bases, with 17 bases between. The CDR3 has 16 amino acids. Germline V gives CDR1 LNHDA, CDR2 SQIVND (reference sequence).

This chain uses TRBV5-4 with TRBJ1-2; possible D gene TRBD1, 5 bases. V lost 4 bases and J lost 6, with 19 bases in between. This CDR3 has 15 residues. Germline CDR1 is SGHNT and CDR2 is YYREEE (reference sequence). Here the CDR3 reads CASSVMGPGLDGYTF. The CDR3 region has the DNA TGTGCCAGCAGCGTGATGGGTCCAGGGTTGGATGGCTACACCTTC.

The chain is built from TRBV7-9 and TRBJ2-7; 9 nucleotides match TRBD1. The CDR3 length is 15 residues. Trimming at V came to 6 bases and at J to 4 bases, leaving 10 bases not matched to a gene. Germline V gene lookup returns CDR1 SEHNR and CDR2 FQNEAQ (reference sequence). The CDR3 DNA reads TGTGCCAGCAGTTGGGACAGGGAAGCTAAATACGAGCAGTACTTC. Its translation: CASSWDREAKYEQYF.

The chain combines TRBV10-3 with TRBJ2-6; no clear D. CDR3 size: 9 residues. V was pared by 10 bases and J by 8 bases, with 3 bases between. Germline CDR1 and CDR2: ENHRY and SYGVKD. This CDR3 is CASSNVLTF. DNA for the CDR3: TGTGCCAGCTCCAACGTCCTGACTTTC.

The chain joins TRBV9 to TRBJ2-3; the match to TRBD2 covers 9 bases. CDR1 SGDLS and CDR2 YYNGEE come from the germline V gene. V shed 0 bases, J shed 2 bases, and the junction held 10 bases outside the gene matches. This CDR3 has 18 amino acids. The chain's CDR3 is CASSVGAGGGLITDTQYF. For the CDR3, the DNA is TGTGCCAGCAGCGTAGGGGCGGGAGGGGGTCTAATCACAGATACGCAGTATTTT.

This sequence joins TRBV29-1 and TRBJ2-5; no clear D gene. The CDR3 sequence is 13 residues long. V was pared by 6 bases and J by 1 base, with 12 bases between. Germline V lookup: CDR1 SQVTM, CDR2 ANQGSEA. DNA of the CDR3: TGCAGCGTCAGGAGCACTACCCAAGAGACCCAGTACTTC. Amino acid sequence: CSVRSTTQETQYF. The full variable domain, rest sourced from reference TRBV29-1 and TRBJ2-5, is SAVISQKPSRDICQRGTSLTIQCQVDSQVTMMFWYRQQPGQSLTLIATANQGSEATYESGFVIDKFPISRPNLTFSTLTVSNMSPEDSSIYLCSVRSTTQETQYFGPGTRLLVL.

The chain's CDR3 is CASEGWSYNEQFF. DNA of the CDR3: TGCGCCAGTGAAGGGTGGTCCTACAATGAGCAGTTCTTC. V usage is TRBV29-1 and J usage is TRBJ2-1, with D hard to call. Germline values: CDR1 SQVTM, CDR2 ANQGSEA. The CDR3 extends over 13 amino acids.

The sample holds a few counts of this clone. The CDR3 coding sequence is TGTGCCAGCAGTGAAGATTACAGGGTAATTCAGCCCCAGCATTTT. Its translation is CASSEDYRVIQPQHF. The chain carries TRBV6-1 and TRBJ1-5; weak D call: TRBD1 (6 bases). This CDR3 has 15 residues. The V end lost 1 base, the J end lost 6 bases, and 13 bases lay between the germline ends. The germline V gene encodes CDR1 MNHNS and CDR2 SASEGT.

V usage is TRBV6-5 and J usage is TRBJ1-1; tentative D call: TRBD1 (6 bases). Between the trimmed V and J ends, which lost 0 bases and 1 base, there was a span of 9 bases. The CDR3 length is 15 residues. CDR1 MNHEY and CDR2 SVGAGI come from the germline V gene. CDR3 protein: CASSYSKTGNTEAFF. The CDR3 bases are TGTGCCAGCAGTTACTCCAAGACAGGGAACACTGAAGCTTTCTTT.

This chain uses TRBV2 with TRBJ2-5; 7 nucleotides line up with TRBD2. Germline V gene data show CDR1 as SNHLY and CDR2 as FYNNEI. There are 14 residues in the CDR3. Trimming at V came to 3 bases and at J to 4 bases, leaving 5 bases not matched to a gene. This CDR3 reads CASSDLAGVETQYF. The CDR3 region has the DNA TGTGCCAGCAGTGATCTGGCGGGAGTAGAGACCCAGTACTTC.

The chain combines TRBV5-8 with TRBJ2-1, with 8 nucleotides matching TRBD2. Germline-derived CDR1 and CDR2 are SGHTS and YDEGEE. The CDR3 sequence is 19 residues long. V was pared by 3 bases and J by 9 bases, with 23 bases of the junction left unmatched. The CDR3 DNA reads TGTGCCAGCAGCTGTCGGGTGGGGTTGAGCGGGAGTACTGGGTGTGAGCAGTTCTTC. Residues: CASSCRVGLSGSTGCEQFF.

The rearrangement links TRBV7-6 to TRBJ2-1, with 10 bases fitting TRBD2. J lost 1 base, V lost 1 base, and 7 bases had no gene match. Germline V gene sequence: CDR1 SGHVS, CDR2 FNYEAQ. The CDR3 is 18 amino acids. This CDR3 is CASSLGGLAGDSYNEQFF. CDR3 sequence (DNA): TGTGCCAGCAGCTTAGGTGGGCTAGCGGGAGATTCCTACAATGAGCAGTTCTTC.